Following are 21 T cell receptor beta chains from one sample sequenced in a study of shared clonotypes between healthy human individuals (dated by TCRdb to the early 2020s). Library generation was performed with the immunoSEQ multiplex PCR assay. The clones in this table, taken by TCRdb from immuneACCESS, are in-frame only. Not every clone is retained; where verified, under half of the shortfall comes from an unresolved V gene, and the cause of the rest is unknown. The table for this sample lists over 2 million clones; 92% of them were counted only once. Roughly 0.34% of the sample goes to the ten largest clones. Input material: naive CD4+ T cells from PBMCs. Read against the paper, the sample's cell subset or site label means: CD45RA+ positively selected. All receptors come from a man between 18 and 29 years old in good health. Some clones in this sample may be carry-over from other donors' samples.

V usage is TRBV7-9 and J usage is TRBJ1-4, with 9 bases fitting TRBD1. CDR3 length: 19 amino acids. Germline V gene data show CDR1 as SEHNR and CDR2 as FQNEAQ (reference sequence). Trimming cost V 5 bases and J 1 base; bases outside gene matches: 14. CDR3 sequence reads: CASSQTKDRGLGTNEKLFF. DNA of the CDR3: TGTGCCAGCAGCCAAACCAAGGACAGGGGATTGGGAACTAATGAAAAACTGTTTTTT.

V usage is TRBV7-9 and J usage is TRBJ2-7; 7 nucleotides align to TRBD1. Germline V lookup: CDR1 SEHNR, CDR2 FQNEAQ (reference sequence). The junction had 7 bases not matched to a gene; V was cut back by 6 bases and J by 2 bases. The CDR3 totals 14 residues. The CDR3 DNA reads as TGTGCCAGCAGGCCAGCCGACAGGGCCTACGAGCAGTACTTC. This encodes CASRPADRAYEQYF.

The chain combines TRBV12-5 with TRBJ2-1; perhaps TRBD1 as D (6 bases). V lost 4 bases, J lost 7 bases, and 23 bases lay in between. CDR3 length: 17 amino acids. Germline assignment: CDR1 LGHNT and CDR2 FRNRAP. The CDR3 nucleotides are TGTGCTAGTGGTTCGACCACGACAGGAGGTTGGGGAAATGAGCAGTTCTTC. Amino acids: CASGSTTTGGWGNEQFF.

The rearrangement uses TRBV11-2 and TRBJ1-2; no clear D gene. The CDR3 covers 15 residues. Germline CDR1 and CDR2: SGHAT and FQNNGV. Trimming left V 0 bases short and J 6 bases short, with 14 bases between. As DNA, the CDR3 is TGTGCCAGCAGCTTAGATCGGCCCAGTGTCCATGGCTACACCTTC. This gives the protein CASSLDRPSVHGYTF.

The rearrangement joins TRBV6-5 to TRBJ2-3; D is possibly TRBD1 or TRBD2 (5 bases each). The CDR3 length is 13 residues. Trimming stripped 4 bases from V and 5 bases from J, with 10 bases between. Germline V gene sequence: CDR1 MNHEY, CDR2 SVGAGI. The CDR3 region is CASSLPGQDTQYF. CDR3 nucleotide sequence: TGTGCCAGCAGTTTGCCGGGGCAAGATACGCAGTATTTT.

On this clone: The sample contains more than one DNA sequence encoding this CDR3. DNA of the CDR3: TGTGCCAGCAGCACGAGCACAGATACGCAGTATTTT. Translating gives CASSTSTDTQYF. This chain uses TRBV5-4 with TRBJ2-3, with D unclear. V was clipped by 4 bases and J by 0 bases, with 3 bases between them. Looked up from germline, CDR1 is SGHNT and CDR2 is YYREEE (reference sequence). The CDR3 runs 12 residues.

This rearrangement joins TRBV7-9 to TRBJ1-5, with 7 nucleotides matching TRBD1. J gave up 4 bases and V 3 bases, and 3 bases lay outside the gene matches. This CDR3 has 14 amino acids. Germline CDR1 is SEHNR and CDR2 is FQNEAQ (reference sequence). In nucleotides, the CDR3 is TGTGCCAGCAGCTTCGGACAGGCGAATCAGCCCCAGCATTTT. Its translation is CASSFGQANQPQHF.

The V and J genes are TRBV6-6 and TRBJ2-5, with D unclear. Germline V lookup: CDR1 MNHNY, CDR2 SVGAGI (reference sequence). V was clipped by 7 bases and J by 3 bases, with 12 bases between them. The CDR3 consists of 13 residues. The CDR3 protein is CASNHFRKETQYF. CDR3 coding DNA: TGTGCCAGCAACCATTTTCGAAAAGAGACCCAGTACTTC.

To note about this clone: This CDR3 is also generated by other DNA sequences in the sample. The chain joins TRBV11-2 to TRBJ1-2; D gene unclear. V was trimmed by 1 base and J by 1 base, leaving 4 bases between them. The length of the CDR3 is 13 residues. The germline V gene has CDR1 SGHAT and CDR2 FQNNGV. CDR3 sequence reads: CASSLGSNYGYTF. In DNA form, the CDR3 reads TGTGCCAGCAGCTTAGGCAGTAACTATGGCTACACCTTC.

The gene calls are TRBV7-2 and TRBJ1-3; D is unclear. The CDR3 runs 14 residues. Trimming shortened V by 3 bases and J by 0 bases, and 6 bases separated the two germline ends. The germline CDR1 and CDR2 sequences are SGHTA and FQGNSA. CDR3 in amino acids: CASSFSSSGNTIYF. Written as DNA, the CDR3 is TGTGCCAGCAGCTTTTCTAGCTCTGGAAACACCATATATTTT.

The CDR3, as DNA: TGTGCCAGCAGGATGAGACAGGCGGGGGGGACTGAAGCTTTCTTT. This gives the protein CASRMRQAGGTEAFF. The chain couples TRBV28 to TRBJ1-1; the D gene is possibly TRBD1 (6 bases). The CDR3 runs to 15 residues. V lost 6 bases and J 5 bases, leaving 19 bases between the germline ends. Germline V CDR1 and CDR2: MDHEN, SYDVKM.

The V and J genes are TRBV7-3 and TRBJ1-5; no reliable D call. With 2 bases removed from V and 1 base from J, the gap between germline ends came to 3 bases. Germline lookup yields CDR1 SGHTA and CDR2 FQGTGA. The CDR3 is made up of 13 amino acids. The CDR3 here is CASSLWSNQPQHF. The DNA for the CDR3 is TGTGCCAGCAGCTTATGGAGCAATCAGCCCCAGCATTTT.

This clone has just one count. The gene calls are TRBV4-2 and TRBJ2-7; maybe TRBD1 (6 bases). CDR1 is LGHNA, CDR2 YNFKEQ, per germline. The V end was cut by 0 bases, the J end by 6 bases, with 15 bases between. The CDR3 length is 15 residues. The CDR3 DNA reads TGTGCCAGCAGCCAAGATCTGGGGGCGGCCGTCGAGCAGTACTTC. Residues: CASSQDLGAAVEQYF.

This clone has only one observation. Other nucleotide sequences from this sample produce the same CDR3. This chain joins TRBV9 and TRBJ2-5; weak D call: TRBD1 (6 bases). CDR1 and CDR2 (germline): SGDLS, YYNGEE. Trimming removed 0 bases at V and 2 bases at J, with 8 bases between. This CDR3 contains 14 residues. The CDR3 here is CASSVGGQQETQYF. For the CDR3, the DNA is TGTGCCAGCAGCGTAGGGGGGCAGCAAGAGACCCAGTACTTC.

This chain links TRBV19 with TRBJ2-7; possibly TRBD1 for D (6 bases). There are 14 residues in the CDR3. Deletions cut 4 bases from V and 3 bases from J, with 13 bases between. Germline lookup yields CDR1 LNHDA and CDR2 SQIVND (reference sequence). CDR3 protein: CASSKGDNIYEQYF. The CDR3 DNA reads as TGTGCCAGTAGTAAGGGGGACAATATCTACGAGCAGTACTTC.

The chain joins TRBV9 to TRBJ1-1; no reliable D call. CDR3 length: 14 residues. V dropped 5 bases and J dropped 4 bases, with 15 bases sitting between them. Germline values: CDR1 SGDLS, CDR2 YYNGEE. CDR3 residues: CASRGRGGGTEAFF. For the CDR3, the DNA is TGTGCCAGCAGGGGTCGAGGCGGTGGCACTGAAGCTTTCTTT.

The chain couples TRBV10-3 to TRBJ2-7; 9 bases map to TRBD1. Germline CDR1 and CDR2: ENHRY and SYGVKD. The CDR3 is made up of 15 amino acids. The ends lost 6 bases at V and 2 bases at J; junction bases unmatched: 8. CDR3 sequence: CAIRRQGDTPYEQYF. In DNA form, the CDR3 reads TGTGCCATCAGGAGACAGGGGGACACCCCCTACGAGCAGTACTTC.

CDR3: CASSETGGADTQYF. CDR3 bases: TGCGCCAGCAGTGAGACAGGGGGCGCAGATACGCAGTATTTT. The J gene is TRBJ2-3, the V gene TRBV10-1; TRBD1 matches at 9 bases. V shed 2 bases and J 4 bases; nucleotides not matched to a gene: 1. Germline-derived CDR1 and CDR2 are WNHNN and SYGVQD (reference sequence). The CDR3 is made up of 14 amino acids.

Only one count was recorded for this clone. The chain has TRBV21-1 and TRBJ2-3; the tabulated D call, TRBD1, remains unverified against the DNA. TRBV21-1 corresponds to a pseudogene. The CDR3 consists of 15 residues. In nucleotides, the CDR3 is TGTGCCAGCAGCACTAGGACAGGCGGAGCTGATACGCAGTATTTT. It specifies CASSTRTGGADTQYF.

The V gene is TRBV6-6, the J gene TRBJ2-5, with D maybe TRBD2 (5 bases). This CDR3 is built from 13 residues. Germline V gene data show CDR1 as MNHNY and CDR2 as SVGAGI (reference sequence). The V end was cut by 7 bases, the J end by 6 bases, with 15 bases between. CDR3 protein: CASIGAVGKTQYF. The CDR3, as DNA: TGTGCCAGCATTGGAGCGGTGGGGAAGACCCAGTACTTC.

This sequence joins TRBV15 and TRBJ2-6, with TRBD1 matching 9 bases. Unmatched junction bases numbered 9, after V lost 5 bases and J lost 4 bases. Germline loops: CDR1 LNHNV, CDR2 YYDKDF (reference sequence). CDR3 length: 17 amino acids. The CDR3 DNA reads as TGTGCCACCAGCCCCCGGGACAGGGTATCCGGGGCCAACGTCCTGACTTTC. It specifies CATSPRDRVSGANVLTF.